This entry features one T cell receptor (beta chain) sequence. Its specificity is not known. This sample is part of a study of response to subunit inactivated influenza vaccine. Findings of the study overall: Every seasonal influenza vaccination brings in few new T cells, the authors suggested.

The CDR3 has 13 amino acids. Trimming stripped 0 bases from V and 7 bases from J, with 11 bases between. Germline CDR1 reads SGHRS; CDR2 reads YFSETQ. MiXCR, run by TCRdb on the RT-PCR reads, gives a single entry per CDR3 protein. The profile covers fewer than 750,000 distinct CDR3 sequences, with less than 15% appearing a single time and approximately 10% taken by the ten largest. The V call is TRBV5-1, the J call TRBJ2-7; D unclear. The TCR comes from a man between 50 and 59 years old who received an inactivated influenza vaccine. Source: PBMCs from blood, taken approximately 12 days after vaccination. The CDR3 nucleotides are TGCGCCAGCAGCTTGGCGGCCCGGTGGGAGCAGTACTTC. Its translation is CASSLAARWEQYF.